These 20 T cell receptor beta chains originate from one sample sequenced in a study of blood T cell repertoires in COVID-19. The assay was immunoSEQ multiplex PCR, and TCRdb's table has in-frame clones only and misses some. This table holds 200,000 to 300,000 clones, about 83% found once. The source material was peripheral blood. Receptor source: a woman aged 40 to 55 who had recovered from COVID-19.

The chain employs TRBV2 and TRBJ2-1; 9 nucleotides align to TRBD1. The ends lost 6 bases at V and 2 bases at J; junction bases unmatched: 5. Germline assignment: CDR1 SNHLY and CDR2 FYNNEI. The length of the CDR3 is 15 residues. The CDR3 reads CASSPQGAAYNEQFF. CDR3 DNA sequence: TGTGCCAGCAGCCCACAGGGGGCTGCCTACAATGAGCAGTTCTTC.

The rearrangement links TRBV6-4 to TRBJ2-2, with 9 nucleotides matching TRBD2. The CDR3 has 14 residues. V trimming: 4 bases; J trimming: 5 bases; junction bases outside the gene matches: 2. Per germline, CDR1 MRHNA and CDR2 SNTAGT. The CDR3 DNA is TGTGCCAGCAGTGCGCTAGCGGGGACCGGGGAGCTGTTTTTT. Protein sequence: CASSALAGTGELFF.

The sample holds one count of this clone. The rearrangement joins TRBV19 to TRBJ1-2, with D possibly TRBD1 on 6 matching bases. Trimming stripped 4 bases from V and 4 bases from J, with 16 bases between. The germline V gene encodes CDR1 LNHDA and CDR2 SQIVND (reference sequence). The CDR3 is 15 amino acids. CDR3 sequence: CASSRPAGGPYGYTF. CDR3 bases: TGTGCCAGTAGTAGGCCAGCGGGGGGCCCCTATGGCTACACCTTC.

The rearrangement joins TRBV5-1 to TRBJ2-3; D is uncertain. V was cut by 6 bases and J by 0 bases, with 11 bases left in between. Germline-derived CDR1 and CDR2 are SGHRS and YFSETQ. This CDR3 has 14 amino acids. The CDR3 coding sequence is TGCGCCAGCACCCTTTTCCCTAGCACAGATACGCAGTATTTT. Protein: CASTLFPSTDTQYF.

This clone came up once. The rearrangement uses TRBV28 and TRBJ1-1; perhaps TRBD1 as D (5 bases). This CDR3 contains 14 residues. The germline gives CDR1 MDHEN, CDR2 SYDVKM. V shed 2 bases and J shed 1 base, with 8 bases lying between them. CDR3 nucleotide sequence: TGTGCCAGCAGTTTAACAGGAACGAACACTGAAGCTTTCTTT. It specifies CASSLTGTNTEAFF.

The chain is built from TRBV30 and TRBJ1-5; a weak D match, TRBD1 (5 bases). CDR3 length equals 13 residues. V lost 4 bases, J lost 5 bases, and 12 bases lay in between. The germline gives CDR1 GTSNPN, CDR2 SVGIG (reference sequence). The CDR3 DNA reads as TGTGCCTGGAAGGGGCTAGGGGATCAGCCCCAGCATTTT. Its protein is CAWKGLGDQPQHF.

The rearrangement uses TRBV7-2 and TRBJ2-3; the D gene is possibly TRBD2 (6 bases). Germline assignment: CDR1 SGHTA and CDR2 FQGNSA. The CDR3 runs 17 residues. V lost 1 base and J lost 3, with 17 bases in between. CDR3 amino acids: CASSLEIGGGMTDTQYF. CDR3 nucleotide sequence: TGTGCCAGCAGCTTAGAGATCGGGGGAGGAATGACAGATACGCAGTATTTT. The entire variable domain, with the rest obtained from reference TRBV7-2 and TRBJ2-3, is as follows: GAGVSQSPSNKVTEKGKDVELRCDPISGHTALYWYRQSLGQGLEFLIYFQGNSAPDKSGLPSDRFSAERTGGSVSTLTIQRTQQEDSAVYLCASSLEIGGGMTDTQYFGPGTRLTVL.

The rearrangement joins TRBV9 to TRBJ1-5; D might be TRBD1 (6 bases). The CDR3 contains 15 residues. Germline CDR1 reads SGDLS; CDR2 reads YYNGEE. V was clipped by 3 bases and J by 3 bases, with 13 bases between them. The CDR3 loop reads CASSADGQHNQPQHF. The CDR3 DNA sequence: TGTGCCAGCAGCGCCGACGGACAGCACAATCAGCCCCAGCATTTT.

The sample holds one count of this clone. The rearrangement links TRBV27 to TRBJ2-7; tentative D call: TRBD1 (5 bases). Trimming shortened V by 5 bases and J by 2 bases, and 13 bases separated the two germline ends. CDR3 length equals 14 residues. CDR1 and CDR2 (germline): MNHEY, SMNVEV (reference sequence). The CDR3 DNA sequence: TGTGCCAGCAGTCCAAACAGGATCCCCTACGAGCAGTACTTC. It is translated as CASSPNRIPYEQYF.

This chain connects TRBV6-5 to TRBJ2-7; possibly TRBD1 for D (6 bases). Trimming pared 6 bases from V and 4 bases from J, leaving 13 bases between. CDR1 MNHEY and CDR2 SVGAGI come from the germline V gene. The CDR3 has 13 residues. The CDR3 region has the DNA TGTGCCAGCAGGCCGGGACACAATTACGAGCAGTACTTC. Translation: CASRPGHNYEQYF.

This clone was seen a handful of times. The rearrangement uses TRBV6-5 and TRBJ2-3, with D perhaps TRBD1 (6 bases). V lost 6 bases and J lost 4, with 11 bases in between. Germline V gene data show CDR1 as MNHEY and CDR2 as SVGAGI. The CDR3 consists of 13 residues. CDR3 coding DNA: TGTGCCAGCAGGCCGGACAGTTCAGATACGCAGTATTTT. It specifies CASRPDSSDTQYF.

This clone was observed once. V usage is TRBV4-2 and J usage is TRBJ1-4, with D maybe TRBD1 (6 bases). The CDR3 runs 16 residues. Germline V gives CDR1 LGHNA, CDR2 YNFKEQ. V lost 0 bases and J 5 bases, leaving 13 bases between the germline ends. The CDR3 DNA reads as TGTGCCAGCAGCCAAGATGGGGGGAGGGGGAATGAAAAACTGTTTTTT. It is translated as CASSQDGGRGNEKLFF.

The chain combines TRBV4-2 with TRBJ2-7; 9 bases are shared with TRBD1. The V gene's germline CDR1 is LGHNA and CDR2 YNFKEQ. The length of the CDR3 is 15 residues. The trim removed 1 base at V and 1 base at J, leaving 2 bases unmatched. The CDR3 coding sequence is TGTGCCAGCAGCCAAGTGGGACAGGGTTCCTACGAGCAGTACTTC. Amino acids: CASSQVGQGSYEQYF.

The J gene is TRBJ2-5, the V gene TRBV7-9; no reliable D call. The CDR3 is 14 residues long. Trimming pared 0 bases from V and 2 bases from J, leaving 7 bases between. Germline values: CDR1 SEHNR, CDR2 FQNEAQ (reference sequence). The CDR3 reads CASSLAPDQETQYF. The DNA for the CDR3 is TGTGCCAGCAGCTTAGCGCCAGATCAAGAGACCCAGTACTTC.

The chain's CDR3 is CASSPPGIPMNTEAFF. The CDR3 DNA is TGCGCCAGCAGCCCCCCCGGGATACCGATGAACACTGAAGCTTTCTTT. This chain joins TRBV4-1 and TRBJ1-1; D unclear. The CDR3 sequence is 16 residues long. Per germline, CDR1 MGHRA and CDR2 YSYEKL. V was cut by 4 bases and J by 0 bases, with 15 bases left in between.

The chain links TRBV5-1 to TRBJ2-3; D is perhaps TRBD1 (5 bases). V lost 6 bases, J lost 3 bases, and 23 bases lay in between. This CDR3 has 17 residues. Per germline, CDR1 SGHRS and CDR2 YFSETQ. The CDR3 is CASTGKGIEERTDTQYF. CDR3 coding DNA: TGCGCCAGCACAGGAAAGGGGATAGAGGAGAGGACAGATACGCAGTATTTT.

V and J are TRBV3-1 (or the pseudogene TRBV3-2) and TRBJ1-1; D not certain. Trimming pared 4 bases from V and 3 bases from J, leaving 12 bases between. This CDR3 comprises 14 residues. CDR1 and CDR2 (germline): LGHDT, YNNKEL (reference sequence). This chain's CDR3 is CASSPLAGDTEAFF. The CDR3 DNA reads TGTGCCAGCAGCCCTTTGGCCGGGGACACTGAAGCTTTCTTT.

This chain links TRBV7-9 with TRBJ1-6; TRBD1 might be the D (6 bases). The V end lost 6 bases, the J end lost 7 bases, and 13 bases lay between the germline ends. CDR1 and CDR2 from the germline V gene are SEHNR and FQNEAQ (reference sequence). This CDR3 is 14 amino acids long. The CDR3 here is CASRTGTRNSPLHF. CDR3 bases: TGTGCCAGCAGGACCGGGACAAGGAATTCACCCCTCCACTTT. Full variable domain (missing parts from reference TRBV7-9 and TRBJ1-6): DTGVSQNPRHKITKRGQNVTFRCDPISEHNRLYWYRQTLGQGPEFLTYFQNEAQLEKSRLLSDRFSAERPKGSFSTLEIQRTEQGDSAMYLCASRTGTRNSPLHFGNGTRLTVT.

This clone was observed once. V and J are TRBV5-6 and TRBJ2-5, with TRBD2 matching 11 bases. Germline values: CDR1 SGHDT, CDR2 YYEEEE. Losses at the gene ends were 3 bases for V and 5 bases for J; bases not matched to a gene: 9. CDR3 size: 16 residues. CDR3 in DNA: TGTGCCAGCAGCTCACTAGCGGGGGTATCGGGCGAGACCCAGTACTTC. Translation: CASSSLAGVSGETQYF.

The rearrangement links TRBV19 to TRBJ2-7; D gene uncertain. CDR3 size: 13 residues. Trimming left V 3 bases short and J 2 bases short, with 8 bases between. Germline V gene data show CDR1 as LNHDA and CDR2 as SQIVND (reference sequence). CDR3 DNA sequence: TGTGCCAGTAGTATGGGCAGGACCTACGAGCAGTACTTC. This encodes CASSMGRTYEQYF.